Sequencing of this T cell receptor (beta chain) was carried out in a study of blood T cell repertoires in COVID-19. Whole-study context: COVID-19 samples from acute and convalescent phases originated in the United States, Italy and Spain. Nucleic acid was either cDNA or gDNA, and it came from T cells, B-cell-depleted T cells, or PBMCs.

In its sample, this clone was seen many times. Source study methods: Estimation of nucleated cell counts relied on the amplification of reference gene primers. TCRdb keeps only in-frame clones here, not all; method: immunoSEQ multiplex PCR. D and trimming come from the DNA, and the V and J calls and clone size come from that table. In the table there are over 250,000 clones, 70% to 90% of which are singletons. Looked up from germline, CDR1 is PRHDT and CDR2 is FYEKMQ (reference sequence). The CDR3 has 17 amino acids. J gave up 3 bases and V 2 bases, and 11 bases lay outside the gene matches. The sequencing input was peripheral blood. The clonotype comes from a woman aged 55-69 years with acute or convalescent COVID-19. V usage is TRBV13 and J usage is TRBJ2-7; 9 nucleotides line up with TRBD2. CDR3 sequence reads: CASSLSAPGTSSYEQYF. The CDR3 nucleotides read TGTGCCAGCAGCTTATCGGCACCGGGGACTAGCAGCTACGAGCAGTACTTC.